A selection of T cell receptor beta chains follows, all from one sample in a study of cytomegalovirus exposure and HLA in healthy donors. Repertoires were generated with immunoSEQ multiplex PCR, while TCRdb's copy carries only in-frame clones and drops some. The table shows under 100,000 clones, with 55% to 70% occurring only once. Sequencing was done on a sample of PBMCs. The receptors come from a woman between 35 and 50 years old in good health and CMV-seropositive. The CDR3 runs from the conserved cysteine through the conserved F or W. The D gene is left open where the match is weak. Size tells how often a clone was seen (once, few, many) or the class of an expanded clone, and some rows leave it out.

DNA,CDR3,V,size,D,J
TGTGCCAGCAGCTTAGGGCCTAGCGGGACGTACGAGCAGTACTTC,CASSLGPSGTYEQYF,TRBV7-8,once,TRBD2,TRBJ2-7
TGTGCCAGCTCACGCTCACTTACGGAGGATGAGCAGTTCTTC,CASSRSLTEDEQFF,TRBV18,.,.,TRBJ2-1
TGTGCCAGCAGCGTAGGGAGCGGCTACACAGATACGCAGTATTTT,CASSVGSGYTDTQYF,TRBV9,few,.,TRBJ2-3
TGTGCCAGCAGTTTGAAGCGGGGGGGCACAGATACGCAGTATTTT,CASSLKRGGTDTQYF,TRBV27,.,TRBD2,TRBJ2-3
TGTGCCAGCAGCGCTAGGACAGGGCAGGGTGAAGCTTTCTTT,CASSARTGQGEAFF,TRBV7-9,.,TRBD1,TRBJ1-1
TGTGCCAGCAGCGAAGGGACTAGCGGATCCTACGAGCAGTACTTC,CASSEGTSGSYEQYF,TRBV6-1,.,TRBD2,TRBJ2-7
TGTGCTAGTGGTTTGGGACAGGGGCAGGCTTTCTTT,CASGLGQGQAFF,TRBV12-5,.,TRBD1,TRBJ1-1
TGTGCCAGCAGCTTAGCAGGGGGGGATACGCAGTATTTT,CASSLAGGDTQYF,TRBV5-4,.,.,TRBJ2-3
TGTGCCAGCCAAGGACAAAAGTCCTACAATGAGCAGTTCTTC,CASQGQKSYNEQFF,TRBV18,.,.,TRBJ2-1
TGCGCCAGCAGCCAAGATCTCCCAGACAGGGGGCGATTCAACTATGGCTACACCTTC,CASSQDLPDRGRFNYGYTF,TRBV4-3,.,TRBD1,TRBJ1-2
TGTGCCAGCAGCACCGGGACAGGGGGCCCCAATAGCAATCAGCCCCAGCATTTT,CASSTGTGGPNSNQPQHF,TRBV5-5,.,TRBD1,TRBJ1-5
TGTGCCAGCAGTTACTCGAGCGCCCTCGGAAACACCATATATTTT,CASSYSSALGNTIYF,TRBV6-5,.,.,TRBJ1-3
TGTGCCAGCAGCCCGATAGCAGGGCAGGGGGGCTATGGCTACACCTTC,CASSPIAGQGGYGYTF,TRBV7-2,.,TRBD1,TRBJ1-2
TGTGCCAGCAGCCTAGGGGCCTACGAGCAGTACTTC,CASSLGAYEQYF,TRBV14,.,.,TRBJ2-7
TGCGCCAGCAGCTTACTACCCAGCCTGGGACAGGGGATATCTGAAGCTTTCTTT,CASSLLPSLGQGISEAFF,TRBV5-1,.,TRBD1,TRBJ1-1
TGCGCCAGCAGCCGGGGAGACAGGTGGGACACTGAAGCTTTCTTT,CASSRGDRWDTEAFF,TRBV4-3,.,.,TRBJ1-1
TGTGCCAGCAGGCGGGGACAGGGGGACTATGGCTACACCTTC,CASRRGQGDYGYTF,TRBV6-1,.,TRBD1,TRBJ1-2
TGTGCCAGCAGCTGGAATGGGCAGAACAATGAGCAGTTCTTC,CASSWNGQNNEQFF,TRBV11-1,.,.,TRBJ2-1
TGTGCCAGCAGTTTATTGCAGGCCGGCCAGCCCCAGCATTTT,CASSLLQAGQPQHF,TRBV28,.,.,TRBJ1-5
TGTGCCAGCAGTCTGACACTGCCCAGCGGGCCCCAGCATTTT,CASSLTLPSGPQHF,TRBV27,once,.,TRBJ1-5
TGTGCCAGCGCGGGTGGGTATGAGCAGTTCTTC,CASAGGYEQFF,TRBV6-5,.,.,TRBJ2-1
TGCAGCGTTGGGAAGGGGGCGGGAGAGACCCAGTACTTC,CSVGKGAGETQYF,TRBV29-1,.,TRBD1,TRBJ2-5
TGTGCCAGCAGCGTATCTAGCGGGAGGTCACAAGAGACCCAGTACTTC,CASSVSSGRSQETQYF,TRBV9,few,TRBD2,TRBJ2-5
TGTGCCAGCAGCCGCAGGCGGGCCGGGGACACCGGGGAGCTGTTTTTT,CASSRRRAGDTGELFF,TRBV14,.,.,TRBJ2-2
TGTGCCTGGAGTGGCGTGACCGCGGAGGGAAGTTATGGCTACACCTTC,CAWSGVTAEGSYGYTF,TRBV30,.,.,TRBJ1-2
TGTGCCAGCAGTGAGACAGGGGGAGCTAACTATGGCTACACCTTC,CASSETGGANYGYTF,TRBV6-6,.,TRBD1,TRBJ1-2
TGTGCCAGCAGACCCCCGCGGGCCGACGCGAACACCGGGGAGCTGTTTTTT,CASRPPRADANTGELFF,TRBV7-2,.,.,TRBJ2-2
TGTGCCAGCAAATGGTCTCTAGCGGGATCCGGGGAGCTGTTTTTT,CASKWSLAGSGELFF,TRBV14,.,TRBD2,TRBJ2-2
TGTGCCAGCAGCGTAGGTAGGAGCACTGAAGCTTTCTTT,CASSVGRSTEAFF,TRBV9,.,.,TRBJ1-1
TGTGCCAGCAGTTTACGACAGGGGTCGGGCGCTGAAGCTTTCTTT,CASSLRQGSGAEAFF,TRBV6-6,.,TRBD1,TRBJ1-1
TGTGCCAGCAGTTCTGAGCGGGAGGCTTGGACCGGGGAGCTGTTTTTT,CASSSEREAWTGELFF,TRBV28,.,TRBD2,TRBJ2-2
TGTGCCAGCAGTTTAAATGGGAGGGGGAACTATGGCTACACCTTC,CASSLNGRGNYGYTF,TRBV27,.,.,TRBJ1-2
TGCGCCAGCAGCCAAGCGTACAGACAAAACACTGAAGCTTTCTTT,CASSQAYRQNTEAFF,TRBV4-3,few,.,TRBJ1-1
TGCGCCAGCAGCCAAGATGGACAGACCCAAGAGACCCAGTACTTC,CASSQDGQTQETQYF,TRBV4-3,.,.,TRBJ2-5
TGTGCCGCGGGACTCGGGGCGGAGGAGAACACTGAAGCTTTCTTT,CAAGLGAEENTEAFF,TRBV28,few,.,TRBJ1-1
TGTGCCAGCAGAAATGACAGGGGGAACACCGGGGAGCTGTTTTTT,CASRNDRGNTGELFF,TRBV9,.,TRBD1,TRBJ2-2
TGTGCCATCAGTGAGGGGAGGGGACAGGGGACGGATACGCAGTATTTT,CAISEGRGQGTDTQYF,TRBV10-3,.,TRBD1,TRBJ2-3
.,CASSVGDGTHRYF,TRBV9,medium-sized,.,TRBJ2-3
TGTGCCAGCAGCTTAGCACTAGCGGGCACAGATACGCAGTATTTT,CASSLALAGTDTQYF,TRBV7-9,.,TRBD2,TRBJ2-3
TGTGCCAGTAGTTATACGAGGAGCGGGAAGACTGAAGCTTTCTTT,CASSYTRSGKTEAFF,TRBV19,.,.,TRBJ1-1
TGCAGCGTTTATACAGATACGCAGTATTTT,CSVYTDTQYF,TRBV29-1,.,.,TRBJ2-3
TGTGCCAGCAGCTTAGGAACAGGGTCGTTACACTACGAGCAGTACTTC,CASSLGTGSLHYEQYF,TRBV13,.,.,TRBJ2-7
TGTGCCAGCAGCTTAGGGTTCGGAGCGGAGACCCAGTACTTC,CASSLGFGAETQYF,TRBV11-3,.,.,TRBJ2-5
TGTGCCAGCAGCAAGGGGCAGGGATTAGATACGCAGTATTTT,CASSKGQGLDTQYF,TRBV5-4,.,.,TRBJ2-3
TGCACCGGCCGGGGCGGGAGTGTTTACGAGCAGTACTTC,CTGRGGSVYEQYF,TRBV1,.,.,TRBJ2-7
TGTGCCTGGAGCCGGGAGGGCTCTGGGGCCAACGTCCTGACTTTC,CAWSREGSGANVLTF,TRBV30,once,TRBD2,TRBJ2-6
TGTGCCAGTAGTAGCGGGCATACGAACACCGGGGAGCTGTTTTTT,CASSSGHTNTGELFF,TRBV19,.,.,TRBJ2-2
TGTGCCACCAGCAGAGATAAGCAGGGAGGGGTAGCTTTCTTT,CATSRDKQGGVAFF,TRBV15,.,.,TRBJ1-1
TGTGCCAGCAGCCGGACAGGGATAGGCACAGATACGCAGTATTTT,CASSRTGIGTDTQYF,TRBV28,few,TRBD1,TRBJ2-3
TGTGCCAGCAGGCCAGGGGGTTACTATGGCTACACCTTC,CASRPGGYYGYTF,TRBV28,.,TRBD1,TRBJ1-2
TGTGCCAGCAGCCAGACAGGGGGCCGCTATGGCTACACCTTC,CASSQTGGRYGYTF,TRBV28,.,TRBD1,TRBJ1-2
TGTGCCAGCAGCTTAGAGGGGAACAGGGGGCGGTCAGATACGCAGTATTTT,CASSLEGNRGRSDTQYF,TRBV5-4,few,TRBD1,TRBJ2-3
TGTGCCAGTAGTATGGGACACCTCACCGGGGAGCTGTTTTTT,CASSMGHLTGELFF,TRBV19,.,.,TRBJ2-2
TGTGCCAGCTCAATAACAGACGGCGGGCTTGGACAGCCCCAGCATTTT,CASSITDGGLGQPQHF,TRBV18,.,.,TRBJ1-5
TGTGCCAGCAGTCCGGGACTAGCGGATTACGAGCAGTACTTC,CASSPGLADYEQYF,TRBV6-5,.,TRBD2,TRBJ2-7
TGTGCCAGCAGCCCCGGGACTAGCGGAGGGCCGCCCAATGAGCAGTTCTTC,CASSPGTSGGPPNEQFF,TRBV5-6,.,TRBD2,TRBJ2-1
TGCGCCAGCAGCCTCGGACAGGGAGTTACTGAAGCTTTCTTT,CASSLGQGVTEAFF,TRBV5-1,.,TRBD1,TRBJ1-1
TGTGCCAGTAGTATAGCCGGGGGAGAAGCTTTCTTT,CASSIAGGEAFF,TRBV19,.,.,TRBJ1-1
TGTGCCAGCAAATGGGAAAGCGGGAGCCTCCAAGAGACCCAGTACTTC,CASKWESGSLQETQYF,TRBV7-9,few,TRBD2,TRBJ2-5
TGTGCCAGCAGCTTTGCGCCGCCAAGCATCACTCCGGGACTCGACCAAGAGACCCAGTACTTC,CASSFAPPSITPGLDQETQYF,TRBV7-6,.,.,TRBJ2-5